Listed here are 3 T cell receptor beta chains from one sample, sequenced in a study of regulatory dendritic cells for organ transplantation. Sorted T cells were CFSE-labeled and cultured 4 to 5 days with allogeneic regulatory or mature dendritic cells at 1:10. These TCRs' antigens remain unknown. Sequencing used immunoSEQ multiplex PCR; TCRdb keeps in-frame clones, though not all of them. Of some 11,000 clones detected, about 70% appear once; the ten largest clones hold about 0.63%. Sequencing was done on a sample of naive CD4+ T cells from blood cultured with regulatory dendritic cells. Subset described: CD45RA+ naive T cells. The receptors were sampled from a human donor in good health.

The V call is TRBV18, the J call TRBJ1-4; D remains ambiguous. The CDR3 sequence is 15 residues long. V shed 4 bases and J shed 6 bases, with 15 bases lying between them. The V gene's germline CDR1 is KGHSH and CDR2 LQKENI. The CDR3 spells CASSLSARGDEKLFF. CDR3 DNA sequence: TGTGCCAGCTCACTTTCGGCTCGGGGTGATGAAAAACTGTTTTTT.

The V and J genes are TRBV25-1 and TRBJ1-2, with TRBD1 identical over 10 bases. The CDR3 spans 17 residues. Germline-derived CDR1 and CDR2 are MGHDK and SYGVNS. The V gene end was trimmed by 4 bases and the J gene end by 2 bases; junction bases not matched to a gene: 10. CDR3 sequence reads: CASSAPGQGLLNYGYTF. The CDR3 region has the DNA TGTGCCAGCAGTGCCCCGGGACAGGGGCTTCTCAACTATGGCTACACCTTC.

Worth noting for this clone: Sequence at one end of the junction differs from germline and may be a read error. CDR3 sequence reads: CASSYLGGYLYEQYF. The CDR3 DNA sequence: TGTGCCAGCAGTTACTTAGGCGGGTACCTCTACGAGCAGTACTTC. The chain links TRBV10-3 to TRBJ2-7; weak D call: TRBD2 (5 bases). CDR1 ENHRY and CDR2 SYGVKD come from the germline V gene. This CDR3 is built from 15 residues.